This TCR beta chain originates from a study of T-cell reconstitution after alpha-beta-depleted transplantation in children. The V gene end was trimmed by 5 bases and the J gene end by 5 bases; junction bases not matched to a gene: 7. The CDR3 loop spans 14 amino acids. The germline V gene has CDR1 SGHTA and CDR2 FQGNSA. Study-wide points: One year after transplant, T-cell counts and diversity came mostly from newly produced T cells. Two months or so post-transplant, alpha-beta T cells reportedly derived from several hundred expanded graft clones. At day 60, the high TCRbeta diversity found in some patients originated from recipient T cells and thymic progenitors that had survived.

This clonotype was counted at least ten times. No antigen is known for it. Unique molecular identifiers were incorporated during preparation of the TCRbeta library. TCRdb re-called the PCR reads with MiXCR, one entry per CDR3 protein. Counted here are hundreds of thousands of distinct CDR3 sequences, about 10% occurring once; the ten biggest clones make up 2%. This TCR was recovered from a child between 2 and 9 years old with inherited bone marrow failure, due to receive a stem cell transplant. This chain joins TRBV7-2 and TRBJ2-5; 8 bases agree with TRBD2. Sequencing was performed on PBMCs, taken before TCRalphabeta/CD19-depleted stem cell transplant. This CDR3 reads CASSPGLAAETQYF. CDR3 DNA sequence: TGTGCCAGCAGCCCCGGACTAGCTGCTGAGACCCAGTACTTC.